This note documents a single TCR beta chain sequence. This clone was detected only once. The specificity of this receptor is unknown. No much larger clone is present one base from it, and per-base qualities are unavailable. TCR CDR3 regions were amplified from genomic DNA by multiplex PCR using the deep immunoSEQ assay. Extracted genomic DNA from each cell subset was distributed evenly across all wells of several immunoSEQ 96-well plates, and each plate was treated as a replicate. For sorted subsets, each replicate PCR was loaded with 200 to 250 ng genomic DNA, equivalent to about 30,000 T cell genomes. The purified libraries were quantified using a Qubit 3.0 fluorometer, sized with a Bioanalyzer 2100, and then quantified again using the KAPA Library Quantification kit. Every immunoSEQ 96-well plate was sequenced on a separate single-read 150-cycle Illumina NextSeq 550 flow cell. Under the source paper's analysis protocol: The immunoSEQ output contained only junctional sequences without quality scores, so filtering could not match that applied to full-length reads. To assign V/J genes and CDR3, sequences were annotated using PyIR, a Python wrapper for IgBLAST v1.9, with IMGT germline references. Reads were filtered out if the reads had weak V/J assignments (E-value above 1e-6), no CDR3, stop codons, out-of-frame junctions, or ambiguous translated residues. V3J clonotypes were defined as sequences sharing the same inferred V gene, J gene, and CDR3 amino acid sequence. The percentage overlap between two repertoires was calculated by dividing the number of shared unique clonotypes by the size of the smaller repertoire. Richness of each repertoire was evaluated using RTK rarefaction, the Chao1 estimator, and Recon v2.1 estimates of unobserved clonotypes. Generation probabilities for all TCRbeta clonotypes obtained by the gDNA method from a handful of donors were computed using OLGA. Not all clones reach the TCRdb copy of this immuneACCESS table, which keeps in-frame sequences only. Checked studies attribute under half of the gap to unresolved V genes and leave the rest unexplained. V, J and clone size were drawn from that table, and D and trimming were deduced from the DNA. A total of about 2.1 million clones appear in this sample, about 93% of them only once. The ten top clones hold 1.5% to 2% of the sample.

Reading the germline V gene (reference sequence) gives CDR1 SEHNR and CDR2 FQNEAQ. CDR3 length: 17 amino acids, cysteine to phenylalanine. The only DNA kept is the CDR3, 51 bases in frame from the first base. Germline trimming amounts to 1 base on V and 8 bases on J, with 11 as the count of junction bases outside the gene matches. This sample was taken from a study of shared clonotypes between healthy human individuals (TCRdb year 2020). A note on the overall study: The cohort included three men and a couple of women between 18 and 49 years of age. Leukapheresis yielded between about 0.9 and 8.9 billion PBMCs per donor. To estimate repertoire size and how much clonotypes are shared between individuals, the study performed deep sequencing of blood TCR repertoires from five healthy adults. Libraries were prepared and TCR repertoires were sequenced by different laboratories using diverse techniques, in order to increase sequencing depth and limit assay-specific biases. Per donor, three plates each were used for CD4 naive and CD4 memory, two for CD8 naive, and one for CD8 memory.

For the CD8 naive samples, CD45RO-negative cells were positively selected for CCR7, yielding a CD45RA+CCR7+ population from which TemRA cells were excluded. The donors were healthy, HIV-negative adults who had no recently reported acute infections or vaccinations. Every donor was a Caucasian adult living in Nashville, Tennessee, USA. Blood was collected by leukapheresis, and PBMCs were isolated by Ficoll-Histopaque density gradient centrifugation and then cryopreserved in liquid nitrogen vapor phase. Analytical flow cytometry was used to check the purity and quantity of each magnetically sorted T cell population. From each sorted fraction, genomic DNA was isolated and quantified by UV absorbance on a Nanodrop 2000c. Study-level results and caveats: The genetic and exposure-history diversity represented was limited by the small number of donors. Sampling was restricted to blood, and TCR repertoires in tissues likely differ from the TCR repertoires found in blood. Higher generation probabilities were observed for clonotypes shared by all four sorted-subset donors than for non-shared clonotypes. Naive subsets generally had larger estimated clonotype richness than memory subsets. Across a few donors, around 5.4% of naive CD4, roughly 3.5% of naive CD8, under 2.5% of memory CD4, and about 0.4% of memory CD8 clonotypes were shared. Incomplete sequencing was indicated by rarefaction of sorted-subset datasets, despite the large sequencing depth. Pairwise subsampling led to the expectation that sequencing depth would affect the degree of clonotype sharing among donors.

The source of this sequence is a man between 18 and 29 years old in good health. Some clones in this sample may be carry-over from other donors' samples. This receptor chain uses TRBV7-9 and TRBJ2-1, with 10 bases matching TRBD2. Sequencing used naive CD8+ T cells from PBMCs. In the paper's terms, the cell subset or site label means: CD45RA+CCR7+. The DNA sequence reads TGTGCCAGCAGCTTAGGATCGGAGCGGGAGGGTTACGATGAGCAGTTCTTC. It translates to CASSLGSEREGYDEQFF.